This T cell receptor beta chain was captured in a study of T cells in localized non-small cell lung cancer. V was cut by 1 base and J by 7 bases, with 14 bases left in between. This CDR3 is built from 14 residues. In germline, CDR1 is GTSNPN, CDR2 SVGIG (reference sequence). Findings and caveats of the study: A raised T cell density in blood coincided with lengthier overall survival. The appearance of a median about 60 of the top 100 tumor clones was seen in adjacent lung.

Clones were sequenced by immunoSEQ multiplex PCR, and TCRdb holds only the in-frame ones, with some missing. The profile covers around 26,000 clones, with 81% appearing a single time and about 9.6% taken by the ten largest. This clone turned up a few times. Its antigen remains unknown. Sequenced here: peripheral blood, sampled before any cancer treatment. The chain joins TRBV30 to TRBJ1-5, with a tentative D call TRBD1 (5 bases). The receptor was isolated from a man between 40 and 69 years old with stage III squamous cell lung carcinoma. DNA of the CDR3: TGTGCCTGGAGTGCGGGGACGGTGGAACAGCCCCAGCATTTT. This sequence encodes CAWSAGTVEQPQHF.